The T cell receptor beta chain described here comes from a study of CD8 T cells in ankylosing spondylitis. This clonotype was counted at least ten times. TCRdb recomputed calls from the 5' RACE reads with MiXCR, one row per CDR3 protein. The table records about 140,000 distinct CDR3 sequences, more than 5.5% of them present only once. CDR1 is SGHRS and CDR2 is YFSETQ in the germline V gene. J gave up 1 base and V 0 bases, and 1 base lay outside the gene matches. The CDR3 runs 15 residues. Specimen: blood, either unsorted or a sorted T cell fraction (not recorded which). This TCR was sampled from a female donor with ankylosing spondylitis or in good health (not recorded which). This sequence joins TRBV5-1 and TRBJ2-7, with 10 bases matching TRBD1. The CDR3 sequence: CASSLGDRGSYEQYF. In nucleotides, the CDR3 is TGCGCCAGCAGCTTGGGGGACAGGGGATCCTACGAGCAGTACTTC.